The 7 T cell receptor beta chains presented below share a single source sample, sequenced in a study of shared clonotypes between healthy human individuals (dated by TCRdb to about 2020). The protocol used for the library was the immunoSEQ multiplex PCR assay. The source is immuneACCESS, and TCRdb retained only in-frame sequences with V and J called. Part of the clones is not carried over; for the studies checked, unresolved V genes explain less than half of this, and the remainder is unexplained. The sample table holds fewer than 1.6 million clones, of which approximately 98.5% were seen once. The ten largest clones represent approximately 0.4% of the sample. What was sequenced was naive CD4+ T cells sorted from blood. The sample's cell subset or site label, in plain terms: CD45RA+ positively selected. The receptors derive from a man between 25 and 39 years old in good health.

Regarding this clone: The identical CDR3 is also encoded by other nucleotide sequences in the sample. CDR3 coding DNA: TGTGCCAGTTCGCCGCTAGCGGCCAGCACAGATACGCAGTATTTT. It is translated as CASSPLAASTDTQYF. The J gene is TRBJ2-3, the V gene TRBV6-4; 7 bases align to TRBD2. CDR1 MRHNA and CDR2 SNTAGT come from the germline V gene. The CDR3 length is 15 residues. V trimming: 9 bases; J trimming: 0 bases; junction bases outside the gene matches: 9.

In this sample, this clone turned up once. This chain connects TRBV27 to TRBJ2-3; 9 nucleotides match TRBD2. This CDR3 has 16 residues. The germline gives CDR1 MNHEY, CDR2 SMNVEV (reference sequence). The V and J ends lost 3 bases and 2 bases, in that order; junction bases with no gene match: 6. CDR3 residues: CASSFWLAGTTDTQYF. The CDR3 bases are TGTGCCAGCAGTTTCTGGCTAGCGGGGACCACAGATACGCAGTATTTT.

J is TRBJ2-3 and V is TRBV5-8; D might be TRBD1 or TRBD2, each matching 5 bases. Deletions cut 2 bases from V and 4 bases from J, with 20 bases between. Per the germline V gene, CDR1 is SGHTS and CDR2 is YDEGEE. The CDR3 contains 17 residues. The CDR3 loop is CASSFRGAISWADTQYF. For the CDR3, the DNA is TGTGCCAGCAGCTTTAGGGGAGCCATTTCATGGGCAGATACGCAGTATTTT.

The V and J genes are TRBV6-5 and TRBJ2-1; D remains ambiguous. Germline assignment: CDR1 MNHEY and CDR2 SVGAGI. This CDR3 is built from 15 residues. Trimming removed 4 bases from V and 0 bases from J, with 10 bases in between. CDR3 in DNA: TGTGCCAGCAGTTCCTCTTCCGGCTCCTACAATGAGCAGTTCTTC. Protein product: CASSSSSGSYNEQFF.

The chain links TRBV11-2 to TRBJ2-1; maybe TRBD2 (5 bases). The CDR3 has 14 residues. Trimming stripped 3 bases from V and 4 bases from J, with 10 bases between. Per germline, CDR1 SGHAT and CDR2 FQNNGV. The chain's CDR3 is CASSFGVTYNEQFF. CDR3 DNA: TGTGCCAGCAGCTTCGGGGTTACGTACAATGAGCAGTTCTTC.

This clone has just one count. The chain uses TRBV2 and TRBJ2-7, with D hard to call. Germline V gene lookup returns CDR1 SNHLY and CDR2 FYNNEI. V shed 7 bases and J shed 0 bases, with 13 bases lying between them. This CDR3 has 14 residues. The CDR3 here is CASILERSSYEQYF. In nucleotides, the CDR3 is TGTGCCAGCATCCTCGAGCGCAGCTCCTACGAGCAGTACTTC.

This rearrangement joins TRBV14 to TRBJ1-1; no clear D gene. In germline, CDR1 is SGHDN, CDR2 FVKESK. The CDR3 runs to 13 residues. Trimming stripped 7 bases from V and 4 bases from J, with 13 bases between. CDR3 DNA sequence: TGTGCCAGCACTAGGACGTGGGGCACTGAAGCTTTCTTT. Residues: CASTRTWGTEAFF.